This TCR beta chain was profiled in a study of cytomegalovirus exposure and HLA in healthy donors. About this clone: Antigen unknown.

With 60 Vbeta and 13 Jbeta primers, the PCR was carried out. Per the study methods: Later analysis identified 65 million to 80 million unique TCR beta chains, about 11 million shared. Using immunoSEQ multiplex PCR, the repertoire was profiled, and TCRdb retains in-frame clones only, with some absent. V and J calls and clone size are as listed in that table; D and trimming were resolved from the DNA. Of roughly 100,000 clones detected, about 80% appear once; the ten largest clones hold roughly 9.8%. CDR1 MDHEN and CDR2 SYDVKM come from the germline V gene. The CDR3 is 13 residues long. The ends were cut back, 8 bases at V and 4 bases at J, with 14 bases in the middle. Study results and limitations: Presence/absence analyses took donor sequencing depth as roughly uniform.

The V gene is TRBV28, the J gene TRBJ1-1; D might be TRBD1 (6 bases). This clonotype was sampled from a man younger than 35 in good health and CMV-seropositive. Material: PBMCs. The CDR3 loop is CASDRFRGTEAFF. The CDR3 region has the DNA TGTGCCAGCGACAGGTTTCGCGGCACTGAAGCTTTCTTT. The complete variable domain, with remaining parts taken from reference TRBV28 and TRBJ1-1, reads DVKVTQSSRYLVKRTGEKVFLECVQDMDHENMFWYRQDPGLGLRLIYFSYDVKMKEKGDIPEGYSVSREKKERFSLILESASTNQTSMYLCASDRFRGTEAFFGQGTRLTVV.